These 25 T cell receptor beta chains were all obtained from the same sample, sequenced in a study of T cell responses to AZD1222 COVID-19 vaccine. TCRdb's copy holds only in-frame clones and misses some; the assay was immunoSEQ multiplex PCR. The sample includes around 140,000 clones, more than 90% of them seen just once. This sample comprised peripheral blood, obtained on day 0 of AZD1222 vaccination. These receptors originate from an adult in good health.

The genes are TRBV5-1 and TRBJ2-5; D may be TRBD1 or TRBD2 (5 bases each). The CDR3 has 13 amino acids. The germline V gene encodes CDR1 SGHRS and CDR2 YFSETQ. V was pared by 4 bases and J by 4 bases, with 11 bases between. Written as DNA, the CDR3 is TGCGCCAGCAGCCCTCGGGACGGAGAGACCCAGTACTTC. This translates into CASSPRDGETQYF.

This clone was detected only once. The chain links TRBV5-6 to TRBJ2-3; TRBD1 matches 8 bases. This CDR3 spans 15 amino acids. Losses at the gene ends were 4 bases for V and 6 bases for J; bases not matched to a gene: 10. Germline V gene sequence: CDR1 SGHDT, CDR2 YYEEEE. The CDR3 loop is CASSGYRGSGDTQYF. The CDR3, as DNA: TGTGCCAGCAGCGGATACAGGGGGTCCGGGGATACGCAGTATTTT.

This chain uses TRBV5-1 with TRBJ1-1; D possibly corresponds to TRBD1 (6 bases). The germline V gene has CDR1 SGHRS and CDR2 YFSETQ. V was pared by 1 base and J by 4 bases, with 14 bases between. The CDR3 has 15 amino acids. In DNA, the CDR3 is TGCGCCAGCAGCTTGATACAGGGAGGTGGCACTGAAGCTTTCTTT. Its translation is CASSLIQGGGTEAFF.

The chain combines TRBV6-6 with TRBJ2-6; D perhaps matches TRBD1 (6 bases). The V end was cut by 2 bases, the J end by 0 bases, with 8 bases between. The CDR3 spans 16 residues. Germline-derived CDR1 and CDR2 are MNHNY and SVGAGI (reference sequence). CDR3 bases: TGTGCCAGCAGTTACAAACAGGGCTCTGGGGCCAACGTCCTGACTTTC. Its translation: CASSYKQGSGANVLTF.

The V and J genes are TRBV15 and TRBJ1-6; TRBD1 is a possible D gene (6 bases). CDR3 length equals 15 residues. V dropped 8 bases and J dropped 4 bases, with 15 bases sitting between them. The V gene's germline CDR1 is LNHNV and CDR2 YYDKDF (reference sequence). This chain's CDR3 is CATQGHKQYNSPLHF. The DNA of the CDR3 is TGTGCCACCCAGGGACACAAACAGTATAATTCACCCCTCCACTTT.

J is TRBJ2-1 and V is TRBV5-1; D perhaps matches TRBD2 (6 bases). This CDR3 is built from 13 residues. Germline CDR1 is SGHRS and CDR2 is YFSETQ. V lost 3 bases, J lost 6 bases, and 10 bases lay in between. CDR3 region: CASSSGTSNEQFF. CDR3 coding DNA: TGCGCCAGCAGCTCGGGGACTTCCAATGAGCAGTTCTTC.

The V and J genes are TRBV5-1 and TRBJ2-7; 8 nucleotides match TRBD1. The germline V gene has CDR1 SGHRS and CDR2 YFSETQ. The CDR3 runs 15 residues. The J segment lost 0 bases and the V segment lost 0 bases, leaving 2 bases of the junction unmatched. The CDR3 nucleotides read TGCGCCAGCAGCTTGGGACAGGGGAGCTCCTACGAGCAGTACTTC. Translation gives CASSLGQGSSYEQYF. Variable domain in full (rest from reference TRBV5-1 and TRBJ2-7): KAGVTQTPRYLIKTRGQQVTLSCSPISGHRSVSWYQQTPGQGLQFLFEYFSETQRNKGNFPGRFSGRQFSNSRSEMNVSTLELGDSALYLCASSLGQGSSYEQYFGPGTRLTVT.

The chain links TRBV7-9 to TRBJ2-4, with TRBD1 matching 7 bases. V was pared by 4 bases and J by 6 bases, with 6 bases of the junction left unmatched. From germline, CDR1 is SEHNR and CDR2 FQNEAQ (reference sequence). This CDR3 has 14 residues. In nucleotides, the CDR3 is TGTGCCAGCAGCTCCCGGACAGGTGGAAACATTCAGTACTTC. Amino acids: CASSSRTGGNIQYF.

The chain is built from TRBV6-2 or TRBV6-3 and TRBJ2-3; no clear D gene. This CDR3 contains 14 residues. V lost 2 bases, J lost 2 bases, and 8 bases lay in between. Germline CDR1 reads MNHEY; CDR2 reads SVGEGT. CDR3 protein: CASSYQEPTDTQYF. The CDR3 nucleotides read TGTGCCAGCAGTTACCAGGAACCCACAGATACGCAGTATTTT.

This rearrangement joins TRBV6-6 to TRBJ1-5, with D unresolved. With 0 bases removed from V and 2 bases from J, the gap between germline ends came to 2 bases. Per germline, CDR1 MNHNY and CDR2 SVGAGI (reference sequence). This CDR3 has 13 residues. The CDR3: CASSYSRNQPQHF. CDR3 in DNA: TGTGCCAGCAGTTACTCTCGCAATCAGCCCCAGCATTTT.

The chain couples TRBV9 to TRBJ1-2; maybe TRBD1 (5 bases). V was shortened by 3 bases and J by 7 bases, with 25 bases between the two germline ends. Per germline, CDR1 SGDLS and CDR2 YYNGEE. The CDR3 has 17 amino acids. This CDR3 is CASSEQPAGSVGGGYTF. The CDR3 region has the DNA TGTGCCAGCAGCGAACAGCCGGCAGGGAGCGTGGGAGGTGGCTACACCTTC.

CDR3 sequence reads: CASSHIGLSRDPEQFF. The CDR3 DNA follows: TGTGCCAGCAGCCACATTGGCCTCTCAAGGGATCCTGAGCAGTTCTTC. The chain uses TRBV13 and TRBJ2-1; D remains ambiguous. The CDR3 is made up of 16 amino acids. V shed 5 bases and J shed 9 bases, with 23 bases lying between them. The germline CDR1 and CDR2 sequences are PRHDT and FYEKMQ (reference sequence).

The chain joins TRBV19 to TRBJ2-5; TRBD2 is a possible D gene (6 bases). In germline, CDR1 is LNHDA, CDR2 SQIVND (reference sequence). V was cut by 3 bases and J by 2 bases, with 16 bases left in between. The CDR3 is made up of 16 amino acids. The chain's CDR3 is CASSIAQGSGQETQYF. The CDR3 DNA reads TGTGCCAGTAGTATCGCTCAGGGAAGCGGGCAAGAGACCCAGTACTTC.

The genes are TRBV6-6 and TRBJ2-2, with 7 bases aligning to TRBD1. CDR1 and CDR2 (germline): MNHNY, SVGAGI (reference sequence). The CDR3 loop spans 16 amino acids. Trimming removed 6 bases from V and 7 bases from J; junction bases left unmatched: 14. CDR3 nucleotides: TGTGCCAGCAGAAACCTCCGACAGGGCGGAATCGGGGAGCTGTTTTTT. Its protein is CASRNLRQGGIGELFF.

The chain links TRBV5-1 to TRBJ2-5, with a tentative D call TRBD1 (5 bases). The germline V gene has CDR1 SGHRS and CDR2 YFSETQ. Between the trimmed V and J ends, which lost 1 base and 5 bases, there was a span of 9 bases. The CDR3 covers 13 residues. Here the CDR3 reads CASSLTGEETQYF. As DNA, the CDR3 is TGCGCCAGCAGCTTGACAGGAGAGGAGACCCAGTACTTC.

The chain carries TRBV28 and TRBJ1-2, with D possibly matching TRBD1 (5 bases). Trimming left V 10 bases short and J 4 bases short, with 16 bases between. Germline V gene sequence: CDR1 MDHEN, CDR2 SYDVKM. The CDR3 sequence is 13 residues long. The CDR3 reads CATDERQSYGYTF. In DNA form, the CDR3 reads TGTGCCACCGACGAACGACAGAGCTATGGCTACACCTTC.

The CDR3 sequence: CATSGLAGGSYNEQFF. CDR3 DNA sequence: TGTGCCACCAGCGGACTAGCGGGAGGGTCCTACAATGAGCAGTTCTTC. The V and J genes are TRBV24-1 and TRBJ2-1; 15 positions match TRBD2. Germline loops: CDR1 KGHDR, CDR2 SFDVKD. The V gene end was trimmed by 7 bases and the J gene end by 1 base; junction bases not matched to a gene: 1. This CDR3 has 16 residues.

The chain's CDR3 is CASRPPAGRNDQPQHF. CDR3 in DNA: TGTGCCAGCAGGCCACCCGCAGGGAGGAACGATCAGCCCCAGCATTTT. The chain recombines TRBV6-6 with TRBJ1-5, with D maybe TRBD1 (5 bases). The germline gives CDR1 MNHNY, CDR2 SVGAGI (reference sequence). Between the trimmed V and J ends, which lost 6 bases and 5 bases, there was a span of 20 bases. There are 16 residues in the CDR3.

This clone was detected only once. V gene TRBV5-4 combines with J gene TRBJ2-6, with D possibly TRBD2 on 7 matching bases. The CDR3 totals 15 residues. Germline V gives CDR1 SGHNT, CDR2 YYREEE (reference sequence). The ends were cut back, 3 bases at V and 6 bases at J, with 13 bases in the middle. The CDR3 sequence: CASSSTGRVANVLTF. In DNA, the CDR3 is TGTGCCAGCAGCTCTACAGGGAGGGTGGCCAACGTCCTGACTTTC.

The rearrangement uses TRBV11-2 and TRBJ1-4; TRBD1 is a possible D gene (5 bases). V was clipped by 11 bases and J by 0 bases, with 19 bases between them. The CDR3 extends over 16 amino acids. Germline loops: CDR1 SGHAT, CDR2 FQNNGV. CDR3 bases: TGTGCCTTTGTTAGAGGGCAGGGACCAACTAATGAAAAACTGTTTTTT. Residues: CAFVRGQGPTNEKLFF. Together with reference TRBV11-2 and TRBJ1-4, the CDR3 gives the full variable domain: EAGVAQSPRYKIIEKRQSVAFWCNPISGHATLYWYQQILGQGPKLLIQFQNNGVVDDSQLPKDRFSAERLKGVDSTLKIQPAKLEDSAVYLCAFVRGQGPTNEKLFFGSGTQLSVL.

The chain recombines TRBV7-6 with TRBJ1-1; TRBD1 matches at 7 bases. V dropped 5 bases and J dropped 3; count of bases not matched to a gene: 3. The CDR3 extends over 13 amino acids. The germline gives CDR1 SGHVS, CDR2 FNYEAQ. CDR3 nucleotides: TGTGCCAGCAGCACAGGGGCCGACACTGAAGCTTTCTTT. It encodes CASSTGADTEAFF.

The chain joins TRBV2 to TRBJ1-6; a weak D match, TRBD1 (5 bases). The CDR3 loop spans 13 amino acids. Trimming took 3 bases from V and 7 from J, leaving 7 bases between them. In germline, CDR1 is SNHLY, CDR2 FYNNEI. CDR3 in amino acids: CASSDEGNSPLHF. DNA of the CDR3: TGTGCCAGCAGTGACGAGGGGAATTCACCCCTCCACTTT. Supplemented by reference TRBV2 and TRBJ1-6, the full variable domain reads EPEVTQTPSHQVTQMGQEVILRCVPISNHLYFYWYRQILGQKVEFLVSFYNNEISEKSEIFDDQFSVERPDGSNFTLKIRSTKLEDSAMYFCASSDEGNSPLHFGNGTRLTVT.

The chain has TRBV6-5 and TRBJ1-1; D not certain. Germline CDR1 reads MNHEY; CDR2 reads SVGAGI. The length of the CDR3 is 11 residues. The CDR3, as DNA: TGTTTAGTAGGCGGGAACACTGAAGCTTTCTTT. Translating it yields CLVGGNTEAFF.

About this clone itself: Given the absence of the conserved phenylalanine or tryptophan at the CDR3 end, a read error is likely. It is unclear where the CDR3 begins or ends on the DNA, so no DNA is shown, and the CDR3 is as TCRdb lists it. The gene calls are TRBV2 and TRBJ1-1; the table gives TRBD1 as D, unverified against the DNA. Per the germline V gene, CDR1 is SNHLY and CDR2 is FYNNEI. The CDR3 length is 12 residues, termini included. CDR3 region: CASSEVGTGPSP.

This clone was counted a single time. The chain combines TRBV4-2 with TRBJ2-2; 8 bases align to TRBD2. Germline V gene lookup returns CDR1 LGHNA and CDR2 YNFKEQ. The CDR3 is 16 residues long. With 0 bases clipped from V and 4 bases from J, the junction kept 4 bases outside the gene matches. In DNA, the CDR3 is TGTGCCAGCAGCCAAGAGGAAGCGGGAGCCACCGGGGAGCTGTTTTTT. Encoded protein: CASSQEEAGATGELFF.